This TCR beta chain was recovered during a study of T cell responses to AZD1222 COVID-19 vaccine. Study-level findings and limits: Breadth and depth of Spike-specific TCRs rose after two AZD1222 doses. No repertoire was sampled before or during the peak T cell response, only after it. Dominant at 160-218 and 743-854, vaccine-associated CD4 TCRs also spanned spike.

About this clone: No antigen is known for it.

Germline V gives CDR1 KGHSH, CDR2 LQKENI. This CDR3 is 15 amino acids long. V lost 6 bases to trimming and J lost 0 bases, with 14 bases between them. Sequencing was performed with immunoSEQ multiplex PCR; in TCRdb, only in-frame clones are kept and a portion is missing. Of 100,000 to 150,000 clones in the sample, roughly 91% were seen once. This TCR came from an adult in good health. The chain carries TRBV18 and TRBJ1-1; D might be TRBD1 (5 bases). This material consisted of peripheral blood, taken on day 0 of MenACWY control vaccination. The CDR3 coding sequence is TGTGCCAGCTCCCCGCCGGGGGGTTTGAACACTGAAGCTTTCTTT. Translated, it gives CASSPPGGLNTEAFF.